The 32 T cell receptor beta chains below were found in one sample sequenced in a study of OX40 agonist ivuxolimab in advanced cancers. The data were produced by immunoSEQ multiplex PCR, yet TCRdb's version contains in-frame clones alone and is incomplete. This sample yields more than 50,000 clones, of which about 88% are seen a single time; around 13% belongs to the top ten. The sample consisted of CD4+ or CD8+ T cells sorted from blood, taken in a trial of the OX40 agonist ivuxolimab. These receptors all come from an adult with an advanced solid tumor such as melanoma, head and neck, liver or kidney cancer.

V and J are TRBV27 and TRBJ1-6, with D unresolved. CDR3 length: 17 residues. Trimming removed 3 bases at V and 0 bases at J, with 12 bases between. Germline loops: CDR1 MNHEY, CDR2 SMNVEV (reference sequence). Here the CDR3 reads CASSFSLGSSYNSPLHF. The CDR3, as DNA: TGTGCCAGCAGTTTCAGCTTGGGAAGCTCCTATAATTCACCCCTCCACTTT.

The gene calls are TRBV10-3 and TRBJ2-7; 10 positions agree with TRBD1. This CDR3 contains 12 residues. Per the germline V gene, CDR1 is ENHRY and CDR2 is SYGVKD. Trimming removed 10 bases from V and 3 bases from J; junction bases left unmatched: 3. DNA of the CDR3: TGTGCCACCGGACAGGGGGGCTACGAGCAGTACTTC. It codes for CATGQGGYEQYF.

The V and J genes are TRBV18 and TRBJ2-1, with 7 bases matching TRBD1. V lost 3 bases, J lost 5 bases, and 10 bases stayed unmatched. The CDR3 is 16 amino acids. The germline V gene encodes CDR1 KGHSH and CDR2 LQKENI. The CDR3 region has the DNA TGTGCCAGCTCACCGATAAGACAGGGAAAAGACAATGAGCAGTTCTTC. It is translated as CASSPIRQGKDNEQFF.

The chain joins TRBV29-1 to TRBJ2-3, with D tentatively TRBD1 (5 bases). Germline V gene lookup returns CDR1 SQVTM and CDR2 ANQGSEA. This CDR3 is 13 amino acids long. Trimming pared 7 bases from V and 3 bases from J, leaving 14 bases between. For the CDR3, the DNA is TGCAGCGCCCGACAGCTAATTACAGATACGCAGTATTTT. Protein: CSARQLITDTQYF.

This clone was counted between two and nine times. CDR3 sequence: CASSEPGGGPLGEQFF. DNA for the CDR3: TGCGCCAGCAGTGAGCCCGGGGGGGGTCCATTGGGTGAGCAGTTCTTC. The chain links TRBV10-2 to TRBJ2-1, with 8 bases fitting TRBD2. This CDR3 comprises 16 residues. Trimming cost V 2 bases and J 9 bases; bases outside gene matches: 12. The germline CDR1 and CDR2 sequences are WSHSY and SAAADI.

The chain carries TRBV7-2 and TRBJ1-1; D remains unclear. The CDR3 consists of 13 residues. Germline V gene lookup returns CDR1 SGHTA and CDR2 FQGNSA. V was clipped by 5 bases and J by 7 bases, with 14 bases between them. The CDR3 DNA is TGTGCCAGCAGCCCAAATGGGAGATATGAAGCTTTCTTT. This encodes CASSPNGRYEAFF. Combining the CDR3 with reference TRBV7-2 and TRBJ1-1 gives the whole variable domain GAGVSQSPSNKVTEKGKDVELRCDPISGHTALYWYRQSLGQGLEFLIYFQGNSAPDKSGLPSDRFSAERTGGSVSTLTIQRTQQEDSAVYLCASSPNGRYEAFFGQGTRLTVV.

This chain connects TRBV19 to TRBJ1-1; D is uncertain. Germline assignment: CDR1 LNHDA and CDR2 SQIVND (reference sequence). V lost 5 bases to trimming and J lost 1 base, with 8 bases between them. The CDR3 has 13 amino acids. The CDR3 is CASSAQKNTEAFF. DNA for the CDR3: TGTGCCAGTAGTGCCCAAAAGAACACTGAAGCTTTCTTT.

The V call is TRBV19, the J call TRBJ2-1; TRBD2 matches 12 bases. Germline V lookup: CDR1 LNHDA, CDR2 SQIVND (reference sequence). CDR3 size: 16 residues. The V and J ends lost 2 bases and 7 bases, in that order; junction bases with no gene match: 6. CDR3 sequence reads: CASSIRPSGRGNEQFF. The CDR3 nucleotides are TGTGCCAGTAGTATAAGGCCTAGCGGGAGGGGGAATGAGCAGTTCTTC.

V usage is TRBV7-2 and J usage is TRBJ2-2; the match to TRBD2 covers 7 bases. The junction had 1 base not matched to a gene; V was cut back by 0 bases and J by 3 bases. Germline V gene sequence: CDR1 SGHTA, CDR2 FQGNSA. This CDR3 region has 15 residues. The CDR3 DNA reads as TGTGCCAGCAGCTTAGCGGGAGGGTACACCGGGGAGCTGTTTTTT. As protein: CASSLAGGYTGELFF. The whole variable domain, remainder taken from reference TRBV7-2 and TRBJ2-2, is GAGVSQSPSNKVTEKGKDVELRCDPISGHTALYWYRQSLGQGLEFLIYFQGNSAPDKSGLPSDRFSAERTGGSVSTLTIQRTQQEDSAVYLCASSLAGGYTGELFFGEGSRLTVL.

Details on this clone: At one end the junction does not follow the germline gene, possibly because of a read error. This rearrangement joins TRBV6-5 to TRBJ2-5; TRBD1 might be the D (5 bases). Germline loops: CDR1 MNHEY, CDR2 SVGAGI. This CDR3 comprises 14 residues. The CDR3 reads CAISDSTAQETQYF. The CDR3 coding sequence is TGTGCCATCAGTGACTCGACAGCCCAAGAGACCCAGTACTTC.

This clone was counted once. The chain combines TRBV11-1 with TRBJ2-6; tentative D call: TRBD2 (6 bases). CDR1 is SGHAT and CDR2 is FQDESV in the germline V gene (reference sequence). The CDR3 runs 19 residues. Trimming stripped 2 bases from V and 1 base from J, with 18 bases between. CDR3: CASSLRALASESGANVLTF. The DNA for the CDR3 is TGTGCCAGCAGCTTACGCGCGTTGGCTAGCGAGTCTGGGGCCAACGTCCTGACTTTC.

This clone was found a few times. The CDR3 bases are TGTGCCAGCAGCATAAACCCCGGGGGCTTAGAGCAGTACTTC. Protein sequence: CASSINPGGLEQYF. This chain joins TRBV5-5 and TRBJ2-7; D tentatively fits TRBD1 or TRBD2 (6 bases each). CDR3 length: 14 amino acids. Trimming took 4 bases from V and 7 from J, leaving 18 bases between them. Germline V lookup: CDR1 SGHKS, CDR2 YYEKEE (reference sequence).

This chain connects TRBV5-1 to TRBJ2-1; D possibly corresponds to TRBD2 (7 bases). The V gene's germline CDR1 is SGHRS and CDR2 YFSETQ. Trimming pared 3 bases from V and 8 bases from J, leaving 33 bases between. The CDR3 extends over 20 amino acids. The CDR3 loop is CASSWPLSVRGGEMTYEQFF. As DNA, the CDR3 is TGCGCCAGCAGCTGGCCCCTCTCCGTTAGAGGGGGGGAGATGACCTATGAGCAGTTCTTC.

The rearrangement links TRBV15 to TRBJ2-6; TRBD1 might be the D (5 bases). CDR3 size: 17 residues. Germline CDR1 LNHNV, CDR2 YYDKDF (reference sequence). V was pared by 2 bases and J by 2 bases, with 13 bases between. CDR3 in amino acids: CATSRNPGSAGANVLTF. The CDR3, as DNA: TGTGCCACCAGCAGAAACCCAGGGTCTGCTGGGGCCAACGTCCTGACTTTC.

The J gene is TRBJ1-5, the V gene TRBV19; 7 bases are a match to TRBD1. The V and J ends lost 5 bases and 2 bases, in that order; junction bases with no gene match: 0. The CDR3 totals 13 residues. Germline V gives CDR1 LNHDA, CDR2 SQIVND (reference sequence). Written as DNA, the CDR3 is TGTGCCAGTAGTGGGACAGGCAATCAGCCCCAGCATTTT. Its translation is CASSGTGNQPQHF.

The chain uses TRBV6-5 and TRBJ1-5, with TRBD1 as a possible D gene (6 bases). Per the germline V gene, CDR1 is MNHEY and CDR2 is SVGAGI. The CDR3 length is 13 residues. Trimming stripped 6 bases from V and 5 bases from J, with 11 bases between. Here the CDR3 reads CASRRGDHQPQHF. In nucleotides, the CDR3 is TGTGCCAGCAGAAGGGGGGATCATCAGCCCCAGCATTTT.

The rearrangement joins TRBV6-6 to TRBJ1-2; D not resolved. This CDR3 region has 15 residues. Trimming took 0 bases from V and 9 from J, leaving 17 bases between them. Per germline, CDR1 MNHNY and CDR2 SVGAGI (reference sequence). The CDR3 reads CASSYSSRYLGSYTF. The CDR3 bases are TGTGCCAGCAGTTACTCTTCTAGATATCTCGGCAGCTACACCTTC.

The rearrangement links TRBV6-1 to TRBJ1-5; D not certain. Trimming pared 1 base from V and 0 bases from J, leaving 10 bases between. The CDR3 runs 16 residues. Germline V gives CDR1 MNHNS, CDR2 SASEGT. The DNA of the CDR3 is TGTGCCAGCAGTGAAGGGGCAGCGTATAGCAATCAGCCCCAGCATTTT. It encodes CASSEGAAYSNQPQHF.

CDR3 bases: TGTGCCAGCAGCAAAGTAGATCTGGCGCAGGCCCTTTGTCCCCAGCATTTT. It yields the protein CASSKVDLAQALCPQHF. The J gene is TRBJ1-5, the V gene TRBV21-1; no DNA check was done on the table's D call, TRBD1. TRBV21-1 is described as a pseudogene. This CDR3 contains 17 residues.

The gene calls are TRBV29-1 and TRBJ2-4; D may match TRBD1 or TRBD2 (6 bases each). This CDR3 is 18 amino acids long. Deletions cut 6 bases from V and 2 bases from J, with 26 bases between. Germline CDR1 and CDR2: SQVTM and ANQGSEA. The CDR3 protein is CSVADWGALGVSKNIQYF. The CDR3 DNA reads TGCAGCGTGGCGGATTGGGGGGCACTGGGTGTTTCCAAAAACATTCAGTACTTC.

The chain joins TRBV11-2 to TRBJ1-1; no firm D call. Per the germline V gene, CDR1 is SGHAT and CDR2 is FQNNGV. This CDR3 contains 13 residues. The germline V and J ends were trimmed by 5 bases and 0 bases, with 7 bases remaining between them. CDR3 sequence (DNA): TGTGCCAGCAGCCTCAGCATGAACACTGAAGCTTTCTTT. It yields the protein CASSLSMNTEAFF.

The rearrangement joins TRBV4-2 to TRBJ2-7; 8 bases are shared with TRBD1. The trim removed 1 base at V and 3 bases at J, leaving 5 bases unmatched. The CDR3 is 15 amino acids. Looked up from germline, CDR1 is LGHNA and CDR2 is YNFKEQ. CDR3 sequence: CASSQVLGQGYEQYF. CDR3 nucleotide sequence: TGTGCCAGCAGCCAAGTTTTAGGACAGGGCTACGAGCAGTACTTC.

The chain combines TRBV6-6 with TRBJ1-1, with D hard to call. The CDR3 runs 13 residues. Germline V gives CDR1 MNHNY, CDR2 SVGAGI (reference sequence). The V gene lost 3 bases and the J gene lost 1 base, with 6 bases spanning the gap. The CDR3 DNA follows: TGTGCCAGCAGTTATTTGGGGAACACTGAAGCTTTCTTT. Its protein product is CASSYLGNTEAFF.

This chain joins TRBV5-1 and TRBJ2-1, with 9 nucleotides matching TRBD2. J gave up 9 bases and V 0 bases, and 4 bases lay outside the gene matches. The CDR3 contains 14 residues. The germline V gene encodes CDR1 SGHRS and CDR2 YFSETQ. CDR3 region: CASSLAAGGSEQFF. CDR3 DNA: TGCGCCAGCAGCTTGGCCGCGGGAGGGTCTGAGCAGTTCTTC.

CDR3 nucleotides: TGTGCCAGCCGGTTAGGTGGGGCGGGCACAGATACGCAGTATTTT. Translated, it gives CASRLGGAGTDTQYF. V and J are TRBV28 and TRBJ2-3; a weak D match, TRBD1 (5 bases). Germline V CDR1 and CDR2: MDHEN, SYDVKM. The CDR3 has 15 residues. Trimming stripped 8 bases from V and 1 base from J, with 16 bases between.

CDR3 loop: CASSPVDSGRPDTQYF. CDR3 DNA: TGTGCCAGCAGCCCGGTGGATAGCGGACGTCCAGATACGCAGTATTTT. The chain carries TRBV21-1 and TRBJ2-3; the table gives TRBD2 as D, unverified against the DNA. TRBV21-1 is a recognized pseudogene. CDR3 length: 16 amino acids.

J is TRBJ1-5 and V is TRBV5-1; no firm D call. CDR3 size: 14 residues. The germline gives CDR1 SGHRS, CDR2 YFSETQ. Deletions cut 0 bases from V and 3 bases from J, with 7 bases between. As DNA, the CDR3 is TGCGCCAGCAGCTTGGTCGGGCTCAATCAGCCCCAGCATTTT. Translation gives CASSLVGLNQPQHF.

This chain joins TRBV2 and TRBJ1-2; 8 bases agree with TRBD1. Germline CDR1 SNHLY, CDR2 FYNNEI. This CDR3 spans 15 amino acids. Trimming took 2 bases from V and 4 from J; bases not matched to a gene: 6. CDR3: CASSEQGAGPYGYTF. DNA of the CDR3: TGTGCCAGCAGTGAACAGGGGGCAGGGCCCTATGGCTACACCTTC.

This clone appeared a single time. The chain couples TRBV9 to TRBJ1-2; D may be TRBD1 (6 bases). The V gene's germline CDR1 is SGDLS and CDR2 YYNGEE. The CDR3 consists of 15 residues. V shed 0 bases and J shed 2 bases, with 11 bases lying between them. The CDR3 DNA sequence: TGTGCCAGCAGCGTAGGGAGTACAGGGAACTATGGCTACACCTTC. Translated, it gives CASSVGSTGNYGYTF.

This clone was detected only once. The chain combines TRBV11-2 with TRBJ2-2; 11 nucleotides line up with TRBD2. V lost 3 bases to trimming and J lost 7 bases; unmatched junction nucleotides: 1. This CDR3 is 14 amino acids long. From germline, CDR1 is SGHAT and CDR2 FQNNGV. DNA of the CDR3: TGTGCCAGCAGCTTCCTAGCGGGAGGCGGGGAGCTGTTTTTT. Translated: CASSFLAGGGELFF.

Worth noting for this clone: Its ends do not fully match the called genes, so a read error is possible. This chain links TRBV11-2 with TRBJ1-5, with a possible D match to TRBD1 (5 bases). This CDR3 is 13 amino acids long. CDR1 SGHAT and CDR2 FQNNGV come from the germline V gene. The CDR3 nucleotides are TGTGCCGGCAGCCCGAGGGGTGGTCAGCCCCAGCATTTT. As protein: CAGSPRGGQPQHF.

This clone showed up just a few times. This chain uses TRBV19 with TRBJ2-3; the D gene is possibly TRBD2 (7 bases). This CDR3 comprises 14 residues. The germline CDR1 and CDR2 sequences are LNHDA and SQIVND (reference sequence). Trimming took off 4 bases at V and 6 bases at J, with 14 bases between the two ends. This CDR3 is CASSTGGAPDTQYF. In DNA, the CDR3 is TGTGCCAGTAGTACGGGGGGCGCACCGGATACGCAGTATTTT.